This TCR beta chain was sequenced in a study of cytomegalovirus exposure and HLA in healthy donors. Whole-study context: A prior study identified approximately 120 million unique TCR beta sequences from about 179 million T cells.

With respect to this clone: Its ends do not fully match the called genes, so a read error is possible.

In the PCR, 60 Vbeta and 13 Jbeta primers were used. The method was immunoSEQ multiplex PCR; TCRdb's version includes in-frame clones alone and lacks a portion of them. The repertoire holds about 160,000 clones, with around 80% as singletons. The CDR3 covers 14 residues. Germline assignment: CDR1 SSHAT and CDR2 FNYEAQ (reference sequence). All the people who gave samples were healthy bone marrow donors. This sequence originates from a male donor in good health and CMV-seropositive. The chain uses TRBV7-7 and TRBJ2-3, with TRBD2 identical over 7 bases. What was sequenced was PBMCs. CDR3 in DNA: TGTGCTAGCAGCCCCCTGGGGGGGGGAGATACGCAGTATTTT. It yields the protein CASSPLGGGDTQYF.